This T cell receptor (beta chain) was identified in a study of type 1 regulatory T cells. Study context: An in vitro protocol generated T-allo10, a Tr1-enriched, alloantigen-specific CD4 T cell product.

TCRdb recomputed calls from the reads with MiXCR, one row per CDR3 protein. The table shows about 74,000 distinct CDR3 sequences, with around 57% occurring only once. V was clipped by 8 bases and J by 0 bases, with 10 bases between them. Germline assignment: CDR1 LNHDA and CDR2 SQIVND (reference sequence). The CDR3 loop spans 14 amino acids. Details on this clonotype: Antigen: not known.

Graft donor-derived T-allo10 cells were described as host-alloantigen-specific, anergic, and alloantigen-specifically suppressive. Material: cultured T cells, either the whole culture or a sorted T cell fraction (not recorded which). Subset given: Tr1-enriched cell product generated in vitro against host alloantigens. J is TRBJ2-2 and V is TRBV19; a weak D match, TRBD2 (6 bases). This TCR was recovered from a human donor in good health. CDR3 nucleotides: TGTGCCAGTTCACGCGGGACGAACACCGGGGAGCTGTTTTTT. It is translated as CASSRGTNTGELFF.